This entry features one T cell receptor (beta chain) sequence. The libraries were made with immunoSEQ v3. Assay used: immunoSEQ multiplex PCR; TCRdb lists only in-frame clones, some missing. Here the sample spans about 100,000 clones, around 71% being singletons. This specimen comes from a study of TIL therapy for anti-PD-1-resistant metastatic lung cancer. Time point: pre-treatment sample, taken before nivolumab and TIL therapy. Most excised metastases sampled were pleural nodules or supraclavicular lymph nodes. The CDR3 runs 15 residues. Trimming at V came to 5 bases and at J to 7 bases, leaving 5 bases not matched to a gene. CDR1 and CDR2 (germline): MRHNA, SNTAGT.

The specimen was tumor tissue, collected at baseline. The origin of this receptor is a person aged 25 to 85 with non-small cell lung cancer. The chain couples TRBV6-4 to TRBJ2-1; 13 nucleotides match TRBD2. CDR3 DNA sequence: TGTGCCAGCAGTCCTACTAGCGGGGGGGCAAATGAGCAGTTCTTC. Translated, it gives CASSPTSGGANEQFF.